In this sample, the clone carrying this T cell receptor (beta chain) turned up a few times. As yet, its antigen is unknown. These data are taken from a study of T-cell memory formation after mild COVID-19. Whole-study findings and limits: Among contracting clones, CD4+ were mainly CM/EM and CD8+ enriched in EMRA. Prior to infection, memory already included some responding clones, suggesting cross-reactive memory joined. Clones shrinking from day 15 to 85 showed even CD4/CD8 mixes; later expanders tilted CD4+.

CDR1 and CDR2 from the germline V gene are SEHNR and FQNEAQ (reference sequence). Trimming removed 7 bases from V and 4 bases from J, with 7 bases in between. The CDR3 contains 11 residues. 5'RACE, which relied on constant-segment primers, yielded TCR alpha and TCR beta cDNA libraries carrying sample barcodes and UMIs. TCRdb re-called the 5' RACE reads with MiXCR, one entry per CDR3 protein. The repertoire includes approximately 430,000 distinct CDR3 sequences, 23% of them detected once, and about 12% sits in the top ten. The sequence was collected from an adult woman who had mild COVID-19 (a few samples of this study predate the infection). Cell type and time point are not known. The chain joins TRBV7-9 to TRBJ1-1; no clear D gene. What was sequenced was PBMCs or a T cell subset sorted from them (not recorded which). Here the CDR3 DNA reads TGTGCCAGCACCTGGGGCACTGAAGCTTTCTTT. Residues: CASTWGTEAFF.